The 29 T cell receptor beta chains below were found in one sample sequenced in a study of cytomegalovirus exposure and HLA in healthy donors. Primers included in the PCR were 60 Vbeta and 13 Jbeta primers. Measured with immunoSEQ multiplex PCR; TCRdb has only the in-frame clones, and not every one. This sample has roughly 200,000 clones, with 75% to 85% found just once. The sample taken for sequencing was PBMCs. The receptors originated from a woman between 45 and 65 years old in good health and CMV-seronegative.

V and J are TRBV9 and TRBJ1-2; D may be TRBD1 (5 bases). V lost 0 bases and J lost 8, with 14 bases in between. CDR3 length: 14 amino acids. Germline CDR1 is SGDLS and CDR2 is YYNGEE. As DNA, the CDR3 is TGTGCCAGCAGCGTAGCTACTCGGGGGGACGGCTACACCTTC. It yields the protein CASSVATRGDGYTF.

The gene calls are TRBV18 and TRBJ1-3, with 7 bases identical to TRBD1. After removal of 3 bases from V and 0 bases from J, the junction contained 2 bases not matched to a gene. The CDR3 is 15 residues long. CDR1 KGHSH and CDR2 LQKENI come from the germline V gene. CDR3 residues: CASSPRQGSGNTIYF. The CDR3 DNA follows: TGTGCCAGCTCACCCCGACAGGGCTCTGGAAACACCATATATTTT.

V and J are TRBV27 and TRBJ2-5; 9 nucleotides agree with TRBD2. Trimming removed 6 bases from V and 4 bases from J; junction bases left unmatched: 12. Germline V gives CDR1 MNHEY, CDR2 SMNVEV (reference sequence). The CDR3 is 16 amino acids. The CDR3 coding sequence is TGTGCCAGCAGGGCCGGCGGGAGGGCCCGTCGAGAGACCCAGTACTTC. This translates into CASRAGGRARRETQYF.

The chain recombines TRBV27 with TRBJ1-3, with D tentatively TRBD1 (6 bases). CDR3 length: 14 amino acids. Germline assignment: CDR1 MNHEY and CDR2 SMNVEV (reference sequence). Between the trimmed V and J ends, which lost 6 bases and 5 bases, there was a span of 14 bases. The CDR3 here is CASREGGRRNTIYF. DNA for the CDR3: TGTGCCAGCAGGGAGGGGGGGCGCAGAAACACCATATATTTT.

J is TRBJ1-2 and V is TRBV11-2, with TRBD1 identical over 8 bases. The CDR3 covers 14 residues. The germline V gene has CDR1 SGHAT and CDR2 FQNNGV. Germline trimming cut 1 base from V and 6 bases from J; bases unmatched to any gene: 4. CDR3 loop: CASSLGTGMDGYTF. DNA for the CDR3: TGTGCCAGCAGCTTAGGGACAGGGATGGATGGCTACACCTTC.

V gene TRBV11-2 combines with J gene TRBJ2-2; D is unresolved. Germline V gene sequence: CDR1 SGHAT, CDR2 FQNNGV. The CDR3 is 13 residues long. V was trimmed by 3 bases and J by 7 bases, leaving 9 bases between them. CDR3 region: CASSFSTVGELFF. CDR3 nucleotide sequence: TGTGCCAGCAGCTTCTCTACTGTCGGGGAGCTGTTTTTT.

This chain connects TRBV11-3 to TRBJ2-7; 9 nucleotides line up with TRBD1. This CDR3 spans 15 amino acids. Per germline, CDR1 SGHNT and CDR2 YENEEA. The V gene end was trimmed by 3 bases and the J gene end by 6 bases; junction bases not matched to a gene: 9. The chain's CDR3 is CASSFSQGATREQYF. DNA for the CDR3: TGTGCCAGCAGCTTCTCACAGGGGGCCACACGCGAGCAGTACTTC.

The V and J genes are TRBV27 and TRBJ2-4, with 9 bases that match TRBD2. Germline CDR1 MNHEY, CDR2 SMNVEV (reference sequence). This CDR3 is 16 amino acids long. J lost 9 bases, V lost 1 base, and 10 bases had no gene match. The CDR3 coding sequence is TGTGCCAGCAGTTTATATGGCGGGAGGGCTGAGGGCATTCAGTACTTC. Residues: CASSLYGGRAEGIQYF.

The chain carries TRBV28 and TRBJ2-7; the match to TRBD2 covers 8 bases. J lost 3 bases, V lost 4 bases, and 5 bases had no gene match. The CDR3 length is 14 residues. Germline CDR1 and CDR2: MDHEN and SYDVKM. Here the CDR3 DNA reads TGTGCCAGCAGTTATAGCGGGGTGCTCTACGAGCAGTACTTC. It specifies CASSYSGVLYEQYF.

J is TRBJ2-7 and V is TRBV9, with D maybe TRBD1 (6 bases). The CDR3 is 16 residues long. Deletions cut 2 bases from V and 0 bases from J, with 15 bases between. Germline V gene data show CDR1 as SGDLS and CDR2 as YYNGEE. The CDR3, as DNA: TGTGCCAGCAGCGTTTACAGGGTCGGCGTCTCCTACGAGCAGTACTTC. This codes for CASSVYRVGVSYEQYF. The variable domain in full, with the rest retrieved from reference TRBV9 and TRBJ2-7, is DSGVTQTPKHLITATGQRVTLRCSPRSGDLSVYWYQQSLDQGLQFLIQYYNGEERAKGNILERFSAQQFPDLHSELNLSSLELGDSALYFCASSVYRVGVSYEQYFGPGTRLTVT.

This chain joins TRBV18 and TRBJ2-6, with TRBD2 as a possible D gene (6 bases). CDR1 and CDR2 (germline): KGHSH, LQKENI. Trimming pared 2 bases from V and 4 bases from J, leaving 12 bases between. This CDR3 has 16 residues. The CDR3 is CASSPWGEAGANVLTF. Here the CDR3 DNA reads TGTGCCAGCTCACCATGGGGGGAAGCCGGGGCCAACGTCCTGACTTTC.

The chain recombines TRBV5-6 with TRBJ2-2, with TRBD2 matching over 8 bases. From germline, CDR1 is SGHDT and CDR2 YYEEEE. Trimming at V came to 0 bases and at J to 0 bases, leaving 1 base not matched to a gene. The CDR3 consists of 16 residues. As DNA, the CDR3 is TGTGCCAGCAGCTTGGTAGCGGGATCGAACACCGGGGAGCTGTTTTTT. Encoded protein: CASSLVAGSNTGELFF.

The V call is TRBV5-1, the J call TRBJ1-2, with a possible D match to TRBD1 (5 bases). CDR1 is SGHRS, CDR2 YFSETQ, per germline. Trimming cost V 0 bases and J 8 bases, with 14 bases left between them. The CDR3 is made up of 14 amino acids. The CDR3: CASSLARQSGGYTF. The CDR3 DNA reads as TGCGCCAGCAGCTTGGCCAGACAGTCTGGCGGCTACACCTTC.

The chain recombines TRBV19 with TRBJ2-1; D gene ambiguous. CDR3 length equals 15 residues. V dropped 2 bases and J dropped 2 bases, with 10 bases sitting between them. Germline V gene data show CDR1 as LNHDA and CDR2 as SQIVND (reference sequence). CDR3 loop: CASSISTGAYNEQFF. DNA for the CDR3: TGTGCCAGTAGTATAAGTACCGGAGCCTACAATGAGCAGTTCTTC.

The rearrangement joins TRBV30 to TRBJ2-7; the D gene is possibly TRBD2 (5 bases). V was clipped by 2 bases and J by 10 bases, with 12 bases between them. The CDR3 has 11 residues. Germline lookup yields CDR1 GTSNPN and CDR2 SVGIG (reference sequence). The CDR3 bases are TGTGCCTGGAGTAACGGAGGAGCTCAGTACTTC. This codes for CAWSNGGAQYF.

The rearrangement uses TRBV30 and TRBJ1-5; 10 positions agree with TRBD1. The CDR3 extends over 15 amino acids. CDR1 and CDR2 from the germline V gene are GTSNPN and SVGIG (reference sequence). After removal of 0 bases from V and 10 bases from J, the junction contained 9 bases not matched to a gene. The CDR3 sequence is CAWSVPLGTGDPQHF. CDR3 nucleotide sequence: TGTGCCTGGAGTGTACCCTTAGGGACAGGGGATCCCCAGCATTTT.

The J gene is TRBJ1-2, the V gene TRBV7-9, with 9 bases aligning to TRBD1. The CDR3 sequence is 14 residues long. V shed 11 bases, J shed 4 bases, and the junction held 11 bases outside the gene matches. The germline gives CDR1 SEHNR, CDR2 FQNEAQ (reference sequence). DNA for the CDR3: TGTGCCGGTGAATCGGACAGGGGATTCTATGGCTACACCTTC. This gives the protein CAGESDRGFYGYTF.

The chain joins TRBV11-3 to TRBJ2-2; 7 bases align to TRBD2. Germline loops: CDR1 SGHNT, CDR2 YENEEA. The CDR3 extends over 17 amino acids. V lost 1 base to trimming and J lost 1 base; unmatched junction nucleotides: 6. The CDR3 loop is CASSLVVASGNTGELFF. DNA of the CDR3: TGTGCCAGCAGCTTAGTGGTGGCTAGCGGGAACACCGGGGAGCTGTTTTTT.

The CDR3 DNA reads TGCGCCAGCAGCTCCCTAGCGGGAGTCGAAGAGCAGTACTTC. It encodes CASSSLAGVEEQYF. The rearrangement links TRBV5-1 to TRBJ2-7; 10 bases map to TRBD2. Looked up from germline, CDR1 is SGHRS and CDR2 is YFSETQ. The J segment lost 7 bases and the V segment lost 3 bases, leaving 7 bases of the junction unmatched. The CDR3 runs to 14 residues.

The gene calls are TRBV6-5 and TRBJ2-2; 8 positions match TRBD2. Germline CDR1 MNHEY, CDR2 SVGAGI. The CDR3 loop spans 15 amino acids. V gave up 6 bases and J gave up 4 bases; unmatched junction bases: 7. CDR3 DNA: TGTGCCAGCAGACCCGGAACTAGCGGCACCGGGGAGCTGTTTTTT. It encodes CASRPGTSGTGELFF.

The chain joins TRBV6-1 to TRBJ1-1; D unresolved. The CDR3 length is 14 residues. V dropped 2 bases and J dropped 5 bases, with 12 bases sitting between them. Germline CDR1 MNHNS, CDR2 SASEGT. The CDR3 coding sequence is TGTGCCAGCAGTGAAATAGTCGCTAGAACTGAAGCTTTCTTT. Translated: CASSEIVARTEAFF.

The chain joins TRBV27 to TRBJ1-3, with 7 bases aligning to TRBD1. This CDR3 region has 16 residues. The V and J ends lost 6 bases and 2 bases, in that order; junction bases with no gene match: 10. The germline V gene has CDR1 MNHEY and CDR2 SMNVEV (reference sequence). CDR3 in amino acids: CASRRTSTGPGNTIYF. The CDR3 nucleotides read TGTGCCAGCAGACGGACTTCGACAGGGCCTGGAAACACCATATATTTT.

Details on this clone: The junction departs from germline at one end; a sequencing error may be responsible. V is TRBV5-5 and J is TRBJ1-1, with 9 bases fitting TRBD1. Germline lookup yields CDR1 SGHKS and CDR2 YYEKEE (reference sequence). This CDR3 contains 11 residues. CDR3 protein: CASSSGTGKIF. DNA for the CDR3: TGTGCCAGCAGCTCCGGGACAGGGAAGATCTTT.

This clone was seen a few times. V is TRBV6-5 and J is TRBJ1-4; D gene ambiguous. V was trimmed by 11 bases and J by 5 bases, leaving 6 bases between them. Germline V lookup: CDR1 MNHEY, CDR2 SVGAGI. CDR3 length equals 10 residues. CDR3 in amino acids: CAAGNEKLFF. The CDR3, as DNA: TGTGCCGCGGGGAATGAAAAACTGTTTTTT.

The rearrangement joins TRBV5-6 to TRBJ1-1; perhaps TRBD1 as D (6 bases). Trimming left V 3 bases short and J 4 bases short, with 13 bases between. There are 14 residues in the CDR3. Germline V gives CDR1 SGHDT, CDR2 YYEEEE. CDR3 sequence reads: CASSYLDRPTEAFF. The CDR3 region has the DNA TGTGCCAGCAGCTACCTTGACAGGCCCACTGAAGCTTTCTTT.

The rearrangement links TRBV7-2 to TRBJ1-2; TRBD1 agrees at 7 bases. The germline V gene has CDR1 SGHTA and CDR2 FQGNSA. Germline trimming cut 5 bases from V and 4 bases from J; bases unmatched to any gene: 10. The CDR3 is 15 residues long. CDR3 amino acids: CASSPVPSGGYGYTF. In DNA form, the CDR3 reads TGTGCCAGCAGCCCAGTCCCTTCAGGGGGCTATGGCTACACCTTC.

The gene calls are TRBV6-5 and TRBJ2-1, with 11 positions matching TRBD2. Germline-derived CDR1 and CDR2 are MNHEY and SVGAGI. The CDR3 length is 15 residues. V lost 5 bases to trimming and J lost 4 bases; unmatched junction nucleotides: 4. CDR3 amino acids: CASSKLAGEYNEQFF. The CDR3 nucleotides are TGTGCCAGCAGTAAACTAGCGGGAGAATACAATGAGCAGTTCTTC.

The chain recombines TRBV7-9 with TRBJ1-4; D unresolved. V gave up 4 bases and J gave up 7 bases, with 4 bases separating them. CDR1 is SEHNR and CDR2 is FQNEAQ in the germline V gene (reference sequence). The CDR3 has 11 residues. As DNA, the CDR3 is TGTGCCAGCAGCTCGGGTGAAAAACTGTTTTTT. It translates to CASSSGEKLFF.

The V and J genes are TRBV10-3 and TRBJ2-1, with a possible D match to TRBD2 (6 bases). The CDR3 totals 15 residues. CDR1 and CDR2 from the germline V gene are ENHRY and SYGVKD. Trimming left V 3 bases short and J 4 bases short, with 13 bases between. The CDR3 region has the DNA TGTGCCATCAGTGAAATGGGAGGAGGATACAATGAGCAGTTCTTC. Its translation: CAISEMGGGYNEQFF.